Listed below are T cell receptor beta chains from one sample, sequenced in a study of T-cell reconstitution after alpha-beta-depleted transplantation in children. TCRdb processed the PCR reads anew with MiXCR; each CDR3 protein has one entry. The table lists 260,000 or so distinct CDR3 sequences, 12% of them singletons, with around 2.5% in the top ten. The specimen comprised PBMCs from the stem cell graft donor, sampled from the stem cell graft. These receptors were taken from a human donor who donated a stem cell graft to a child with acute lymphoblastic leukemia. The CDR3 runs from the conserved cysteine through the conserved F or W. The D gene is left open where the match is weak. Clone sizes are given selectively: once, few, many, or a class where the clone is expanded.

j_call clone_size d_call cdr3_length v_call cdr3_aa cdr3_nt
TRBJ2-3 many NA 15 TRBV9 CASSGGGIGTDTQYF TGTGCCAGCAGCGGGGGGGGCATCGGCACAGATACGCAGTATTTT
TRBJ1-1 many NA 11 TRBV20-1 CSARGRTEAFF TGCAGTGCTAGAGGACGTACTGAAGCTTTCTTT
TRBJ2-2 few TRBD2 14 TRBV20-1 CSALNGGGIGELFF TGCAGTGCCCTAAATGGGGGGGGGATCGGGGAGCTGTTTTTT
TRBJ1-1 many NA 13 TRBV12-3/TRBV12-4 CASTPGPNTEAFF TGTGCCAGCACTCCGGGCCCCAACACTGAAGCTTTCTTT
TRBJ1-2 few NA 14 TRBV18 CASSPPVWKYGYTF TGTGCCAGCTCACCACCGGTATGGAAATATGGCTACACCTTC
TRBJ2-3 many NA 15 TRBV7-9 CASMDTELGTDTQYF TGTGCCAGCATGGACACTGAGCTCGGGACAGATACGCAGTATTTT
TRBJ2-7 many TRBD2 18 TRBV5-1 CASSPYPGLAGAHYEQYF TGCGCCAGCAGCCCCTACCCGGGACTAGCGGGAGCCCACTACGAGCAGTACTTC
TRBJ2-2 many NA 14 TRBV7-6 CASSLTRGGGELFF TGTGCCAGCAGCTTAACCAGGGGTGGCGGGGAGCTGTTTTTT
TRBJ2-3 many TRBD2 15 TRBV7-9 CASSLLAASTDTQYF TGTGCCAGCAGCTTACTAGCGGCTAGCACAGATACGCAGTATTTT
TRBJ2-5 many NA 14 TRBV7-2 CASSLRGRRETQYF TGTGCCAGCTCACTAAGGGGTAGACGGGAGACCCAGTACTTC
TRBJ2-1 many NA 14 TRBV29-1 CSVESTSRYNEQFF TGCAGCGTTGAATCCACTAGCCGTTACAATGAGCAGTTCTTC
TRBJ2-5 few NA 12 TRBV30 CAWKEWGRTQYF TGTGCCTGGAAAGAGTGGGGGAGGACCCAGTACTTC
TRBJ1-1 many NA 12 TRBV7-9 CASRFMNTEAFF TGTGCCAGCAGATTCATGAACACTGAAGCTTTCTTT
TRBJ1-1 many NA 13 TRBV6-2/TRBV6-3 CASSWGFGTEAFF TGTGCCAGCAGTTGGGGCTTTGGCACTGAAGCTTTCTTT
TRBJ1-2 many NA 13 TRBV29-1 CSVEDSGIHGYTF TGCAGCGTTGAAGATTCAGGGATCCATGGCTACACCTTC
TRBJ1-1 NA NA 13 TRBV7-9 CAGSLRGGTEAFF TGTGCCGGCAGCTTAAGGGGGGGCACTGAAGCTTTCTTT